The clone carrying this TCR beta chain was detected a few times. The data are from a study of patients and donors after allogeneic stem cell transplantation. TCRdb passed the RT-PCR reads through MiXCR, listing each CDR3 protein once. The top ten hold about 6% of the sample, which has about a million distinct CDR3 sequences, 18% seen once. CDR3 length: 15 residues. Germline V gene lookup returns CDR1 DFQATT and CDR2 SNEGSKA (reference sequence). V lost 6 bases and J 7 bases, leaving 19 bases between the germline ends. Sequencing was carried out using blood, either unsorted or a sorted T cell fraction (not recorded which). The chain combines TRBV20-1 with TRBJ1-6; tentatively, D is TRBD1 (6 bases). The sequence was obtained from a human donor who was either an allogeneic HSCT recipient or a stem cell or donor lymphocyte infusion donor (not recorded which). It is not recorded whose cells these are; they may come from a transplant donor. CDR3 sequence reads: CSAPFRGRKNSPLHF. DNA of the CDR3: TGCAGTGCCCCTTTTAGGGGGAGAAAGAATTCACCCCTCCACTTT.